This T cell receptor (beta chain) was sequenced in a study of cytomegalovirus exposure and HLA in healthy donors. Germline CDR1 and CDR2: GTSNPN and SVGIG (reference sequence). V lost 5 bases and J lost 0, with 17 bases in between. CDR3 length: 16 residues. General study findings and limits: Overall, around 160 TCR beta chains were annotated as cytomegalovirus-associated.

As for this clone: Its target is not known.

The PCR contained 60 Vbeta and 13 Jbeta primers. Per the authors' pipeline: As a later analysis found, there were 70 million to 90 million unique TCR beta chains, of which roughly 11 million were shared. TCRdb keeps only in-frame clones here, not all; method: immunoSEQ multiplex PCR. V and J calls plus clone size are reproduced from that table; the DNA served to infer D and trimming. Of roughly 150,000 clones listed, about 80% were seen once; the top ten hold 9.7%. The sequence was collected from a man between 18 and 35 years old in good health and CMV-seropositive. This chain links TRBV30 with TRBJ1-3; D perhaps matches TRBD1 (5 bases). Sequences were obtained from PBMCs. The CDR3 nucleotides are TGTGCCTGGGACGGACAAGCCGCTATCTCTGGAAACACCATATATTTT. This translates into CAWDGQAAISGNTIYF. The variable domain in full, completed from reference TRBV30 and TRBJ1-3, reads SQTIHQWPATLVQPVGSPLSLECTVEGTSNPNLYWYRQAAGRGLQLLFYSVGIGQISSEVPQNLSASRPQDRQFILSSKKLLLSDSGFYLCAWDGQAAISGNTIYFGEGSWLTVV.